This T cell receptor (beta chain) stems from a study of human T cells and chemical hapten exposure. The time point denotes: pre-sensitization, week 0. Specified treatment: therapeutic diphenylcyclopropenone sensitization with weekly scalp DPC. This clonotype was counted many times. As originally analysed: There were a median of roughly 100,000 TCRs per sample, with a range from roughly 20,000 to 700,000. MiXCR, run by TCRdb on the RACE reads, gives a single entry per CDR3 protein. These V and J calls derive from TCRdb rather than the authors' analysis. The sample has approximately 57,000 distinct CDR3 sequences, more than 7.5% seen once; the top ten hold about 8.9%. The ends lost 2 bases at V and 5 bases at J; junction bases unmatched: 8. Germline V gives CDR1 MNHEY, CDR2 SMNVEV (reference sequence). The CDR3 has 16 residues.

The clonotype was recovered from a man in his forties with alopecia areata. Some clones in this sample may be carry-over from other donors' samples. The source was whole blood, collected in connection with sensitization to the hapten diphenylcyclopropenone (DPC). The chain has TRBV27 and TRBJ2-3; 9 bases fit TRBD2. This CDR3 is CASSLASGVYGDTQYF. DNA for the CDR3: TGTGCCAGCAGTTTAGCTAGCGGGGTGTATGGAGATACGCAGTATTTT.